This entry features one TCR beta chain sequence. Its antigen is still unknown. Mismatch with germline at one junction end may stem from a read error. The data were taken from a study of blood T cells in healthy people across ages. Study-wide findings and caveats: Long-lived and aged donors differed, with more naive CD4+ cells and higher diversity in the long-lived.

The use of a sample-barcoded 5' primer and a J-beta primer mix characterized a second PCR of 7 to 11 cycles. From the 5' RACE reads, TCRdb called clonotypes with MiXCR, one entry per CDR3 protein. This table holds hundreds of thousands of distinct CDR3 sequences, roughly 21% found once. Sequencing was done on a sample of blood. The sequence was collected from a man aged 70 or older in good health.

The CDR3 protein is CASSPELAGGGVGFF. In nucleotides, the CDR3 is TGTGCCAGCAGTCCAGAACTAGCGGGAGGTGGGGTGGGGTTCTTC. The rearrangement links TRBV12-3 or TRBV12-4 to TRBJ2-5; 12 nucleotides agree with TRBD2. The CDR3 contains 15 residues.